This entry concerns a single T cell receptor beta chain. Its antigen is not known. The sample comes from a study of long-term antiretroviral therapy in people with HIV. Study-wide background: Samples collected earliest predate the 2015 immediate-ART recommendation by about a decade.

Study-wide points: Repertoires in HIV (unlike those of controls) had narrower CDR3 length ranges.

Sequencing relied on immunoSEQ assay v3.0, run at survey level. Method: immunoSEQ multiplex PCR; TCRdb's copy keeps in-frame clones and lacks some. The sample has roughly 17,000 clones; roughly four fifths are singletons. Trimming cost V 5 bases and J 4 bases, with 21 bases left between them. Per germline, CDR1 MDHEN and CDR2 SYDVKM. The CDR3 runs 16 residues. The receptor comes from a young man with HIV. The V and J genes are TRBV28 and TRBJ2-7; D may be TRBD2 (6 bases). The sequenced sample was unsorted PBMCs, obtained 0.3 years after starting antiretroviral therapy. Written as DNA, the CDR3 is TGTGCCAGCAGTGCTCCCTTAGGAGGGATGATTTACGAGCAGTACTTC. Protein: CASSAPLGGMIYEQYF.